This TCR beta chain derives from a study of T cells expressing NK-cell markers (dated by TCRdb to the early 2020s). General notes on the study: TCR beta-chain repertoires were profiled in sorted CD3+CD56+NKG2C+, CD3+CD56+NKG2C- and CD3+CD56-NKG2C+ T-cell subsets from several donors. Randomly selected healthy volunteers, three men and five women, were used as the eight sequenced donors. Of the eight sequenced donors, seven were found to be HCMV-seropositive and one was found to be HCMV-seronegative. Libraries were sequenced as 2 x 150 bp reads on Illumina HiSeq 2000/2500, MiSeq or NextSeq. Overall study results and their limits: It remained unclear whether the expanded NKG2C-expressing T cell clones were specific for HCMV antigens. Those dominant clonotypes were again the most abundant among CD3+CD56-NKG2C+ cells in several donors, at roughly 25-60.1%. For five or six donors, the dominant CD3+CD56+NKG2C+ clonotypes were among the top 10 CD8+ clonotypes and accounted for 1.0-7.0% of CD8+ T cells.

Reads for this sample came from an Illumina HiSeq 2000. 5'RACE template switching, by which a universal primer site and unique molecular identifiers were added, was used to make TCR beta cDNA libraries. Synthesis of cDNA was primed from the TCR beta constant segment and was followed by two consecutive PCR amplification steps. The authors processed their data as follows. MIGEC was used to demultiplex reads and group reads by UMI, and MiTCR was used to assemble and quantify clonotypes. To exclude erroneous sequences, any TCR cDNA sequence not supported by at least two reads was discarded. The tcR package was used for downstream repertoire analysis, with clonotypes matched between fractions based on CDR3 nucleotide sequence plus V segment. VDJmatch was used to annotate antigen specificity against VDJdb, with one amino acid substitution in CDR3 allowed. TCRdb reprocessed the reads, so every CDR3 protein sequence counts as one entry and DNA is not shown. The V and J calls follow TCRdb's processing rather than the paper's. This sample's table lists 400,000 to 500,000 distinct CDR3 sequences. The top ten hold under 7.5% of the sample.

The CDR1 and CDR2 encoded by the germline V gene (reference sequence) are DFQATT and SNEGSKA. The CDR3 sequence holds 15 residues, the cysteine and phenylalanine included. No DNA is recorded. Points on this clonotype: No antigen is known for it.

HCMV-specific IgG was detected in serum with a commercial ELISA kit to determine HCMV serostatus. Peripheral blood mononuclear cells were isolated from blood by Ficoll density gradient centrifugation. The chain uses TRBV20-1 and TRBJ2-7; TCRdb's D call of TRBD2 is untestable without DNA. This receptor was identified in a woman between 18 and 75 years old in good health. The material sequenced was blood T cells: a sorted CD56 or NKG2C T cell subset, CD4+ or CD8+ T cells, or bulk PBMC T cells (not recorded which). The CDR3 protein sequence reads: CSARRRLAGTYEQYF.